The 4 T cell receptor beta chains below were found in one sample sequenced in a study of T cell changes during pregnancy in multiple sclerosis. Some clones are missing from TCRdb's copy, which holds only in-frame ones; the method was immunoSEQ multiplex PCR. The data contain 85,000 to 130,000 clones, more than 80% of them singletons. The starting material was peripheral blood, obtained before pregnancy. The receptor source for this set is a female donor with multiple sclerosis, enrolled in a pregnancy study.

The chain joins TRBV5-6 to TRBJ2-5; 11 bases map to TRBD1. The CDR3 is made up of 18 amino acids. The trim removed 1 base at V and 2 bases at J, leaving 10 bases unmatched. Germline V lookup: CDR1 SGHDT, CDR2 YYEEEE. This CDR3 reads CASSLSGQGAILQETQYF. The CDR3 DNA is TGTGCCAGCAGCTTGTCAGGACAGGGGGCGATTCTTCAAGAGACCCAGTACTTC. Full variable domain (outside the CDR3, taken from reference TRBV5-6 and TRBJ2-5): DAGVTQSPTHLIKTRGQQVTLRCSPKSGHDTVSWYQQALGQGPQFIFQYYEEEERQRGNFPDRFSGHQFPNYSSELNVNALLLGDSALYLCASSLSGQGAILQETQYFGPGTRLLVL.

V and J are TRBV30 and TRBJ2-7; 8 bases are shared with TRBD1. The V gene end was trimmed by 2 bases and the J gene end by 3 bases; junction bases not matched to a gene: 3. This CDR3 region has 13 residues. CDR1 GTSNPN and CDR2 SVGIG come from the germline V gene (reference sequence). CDR3 in amino acids: CAWSRQGIYEQYF. The CDR3, as DNA: TGTGCCTGGAGTCGACAGGGGATCTACGAGCAGTACTTC.

The V and J genes are TRBV19 and TRBJ2-3; 8 bases are shared with TRBD2. This CDR3 is built from 17 residues. The germline CDR1 and CDR2 sequences are LNHDA and SQIVND (reference sequence). V was pared by 6 bases and J by 1 base, with 12 bases of the junction left unmatched. In nucleotides, the CDR3 is TGTGCCAGTAGCAGCACCAGGCGGGGGGCCCGCACAGATACGCAGTATTTT. Translated: CASSSTRRGARTDTQYF.

CDR3 residues: CASSQVDRGHTGELFF. The CDR3 nucleotides are TGCGCCAGCAGCCAAGTTGACAGGGGACACACCGGGGAGCTGTTTTTT. The chain has TRBV4-1 and TRBJ2-2, with TRBD1 identical over 8 bases. Germline CDR1 reads MGHRA; CDR2 reads YSYEKL. The CDR3 length is 16 residues. Losses at the gene ends were 1 base for V and 3 bases for J; bases not matched to a gene: 4.